Sequencing of this T cell receptor (beta chain) was carried out in a study of OX40 agonist ivuxolimab in advanced cancers. General notes on the study: Ivuxolimab was a fully human IgG2 agonistic monoclonal antibody targeting the costimulatory receptor OX40 (CD134). Intravenous ivuxolimab was administered to patients every 2 weeks at six dose levels: 0.01, 0.1, 0.3, 1.5, 3 and 10 mg/kg. Among the roughly 50 dose-escalation patients, approximately 20 had hepatocellular carcinoma, approximately 15 melanoma, 9 renal cell carcinoma and 9 head and neck cancer. A male proportion of nearly 85% and a mean age of approximately 58 years, ranging from about 23 to 79, were recorded for the dose-escalation cohort. Patients were allowed to have had prior anti-PD-1, anti-PD-L1 or anti-CTLA-4 therapy, and 40% to 45% of the dose-escalation patients had previously received checkpoint inhibitors. Partial responses occurred in three dose-escalation patients: two with cutaneous melanoma and one with hepatocellular carcinoma. The purpose of peripheral TCRbeta sequencing was to test whether ivuxolimab changed TCR sequence diversity and led to clonal T-cell expansion. The paper describes the monotherapy dose-escalation part (N = 52 patients) of the phase I trial of ivuxolimab. Here is what the overall study found, with its caveats: After ivuxolimab, expanded clones were on average more numerous among CD8+ T cells than among CD4+ T cells. Clonal expansion of both CD4+ and CD8+ blood T cells was observed from baseline to week 6 at doses 0.1 to 3.0 mg/kg. The antigen specificity of the peripheral T cells that underwent clonal expansion was not determined. In the 0.1-3.0 mg/kg groups, partial responders had among the lowest normalized peripheral clonal expansion, particularly in CD8+ T cells. Low levels of normalized T-cell clonal expansion were also seen in some patients who did not respond.

The trial excluded patients who had a history of autoimmune disease or were on systemic immunosuppression. In every dose cohort, peripheral blood was drawn for TCR sequencing at baseline, cycle 4 day 1, and cycle 7 day 1. Samples were obtained from an open-label, multicenter, first-in-human phase I dose-escalation trial of ivuxolimab. The trial enrolled adults with locally advanced or metastatic head and neck squamous cell, hepatocellular, melanoma or renal cell carcinoma. Before TCR sequencing, CD4+ T cells and CD8+ T cells from peripheral blood were sorted into separate populations. A remark on this clone: Its antigen has not been determined. There are no base qualities to consult, and no much larger clone falls within one base.

Genomic DNA was isolated from the sorted cells so that the TCRbeta CDR3 region could be sequenced. The immunoSEQ Assay was used for sequencing of TCRbeta CDR3 regions. TCRdb took over this immuneACCESS table, retaining in-frame rearrangements with V and J assigned. Such tables are incomplete; in checked studies, under half of the missing clones stem from an unresolved V gene, and the remainder is unexplained. This sample gives some 150,000 clones in total; 93% of them show up just once. The ten largest clones take up 1% of the sample. Sequencing used CD4+ or CD8+ T cells sorted from blood, obtained in a trial of the OX40 agonist ivuxolimab. This receptor was taken from an adult with an advanced solid tumor such as melanoma, head and neck, liver or kidney cancer.

The CDR3 reads CASSERTGDWSGNTIYF. The nucleotide sequence reads TGTGCCAGCAGTGAACGGACAGGGGACTGGTCTGGAAACACCATATATTTT. Recombination linked TRBV6-1 to TRBJ1-3, with TRBD1 matching 9 junction bases. As encoded in the germline V gene, CDR1 is MNHNS while CDR2 is SASEGT. The CDR3 numbers 17 residues from cysteine through phenylalanine. Of all the DNA, just the CDR3 is kept, 51 bases in frame from base 1. V and J are trimmed by 2 bases and 1 base, and the gene matches miss 6 bases of the junction.